These T cell receptor beta chains were read from a single sample in a study of blood T cell repertoires in COVID-19. Clones were sequenced by immunoSEQ multiplex PCR, and TCRdb holds only the in-frame ones, with some missing. The table lists over 100,000 clones, about 80% of them singletons. Sequenced material: peripheral blood. These receptors all come from an elderly woman with acute or convalescent COVID-19. CDR3s include the opening cysteine and the closing phenylalanine or tryptophan. D genes are given only for firm matches. Size is omitted from some rows. Given values are once, few, many or a class for expanded clones.

>TRBV7-2|13|-|TRBJ1-1|once
TGTGCCAGCAGCTTAGAACTGCAGGGTACAGCTTTCTTT
CASSLELQGTAFF
>TRBV6-5|15|TRBD1|TRBJ2-7|-
TGTGCCAGCAGGGACGAGGGGACAGGCTATAGGGAGCAGTACTTC
CASRDEGTGYREQYF
>TRBV30|13|TRBD2|TRBJ2-1|-
TGTGCCTGGAACCGGGAGGCCTACAATGAGCAGTTCTTC
CAWNREAYNEQFF
>TRBV7-3|16|TRBD2|TRBJ2-3|-
TGTGCCAGCAGCTTGGTGGGCGGGAGAGGGACAGATACGCAGTATTTT
CASSLVGGRGTDTQYF
>TRBV28|15|-|TRBJ1-2|-
TGTGCCAGCAGTCCCGAAGGGGGTCCTAACTATGGCTACACCTTC
CASSPEGGPNYGYTF
>TRBV12-5|18|-|TRBJ1-1|few
TGTGCTAGTGGTTTGGTACCCCTCGACCCACTACGGGGCACTGAAGCTTTCTTT
CASGLVPLDPLRGTEAFF
>TRBV30|15|-|TRBJ2-7|-
TGTGCCTGGTGGTTCGTGGGGGGGGCCGGGGGCGAGCAGTACTTC
CAWWFVGGAGGEQYF
>TRBV7-2|15|-|TRBJ1-6|few
TGTGCCAGCAGCTTAGGGAGCTCCTATAATTCACCCCTCCACTTT
CASSLGSSYNSPLHF
>TRBV3-1/TRBV3-2|14|TRBD1|TRBJ1-6|-
TGTGCCAGCAGCCTAAGGACAGGGAATTCACCCCTCCACTTT
CASSLRTGNSPLHF
>TRBV19|15|-|TRBJ2-1|-
TGTGCCAGTAGTATCAGTTTCGGCGGTCTAGGTGAGCAGTTCTTC
CASSISFGGLGEQFF
>TRBV11-1|13|-|TRBJ2-7|-
TGTGCCAGCAGCTTGAGGAGCTCCTACGAGCAGTACTTC
CASSLRSSYEQYF
>TRBV6-1|14|-|TRBJ1-6|-
TGTGCCAGCAGTGAACCGGGGATCAATTCACCCCTCCACTTT
CASSEPGINSPLHF
>TRBV4-2|19|TRBD2|TRBJ2-4|-
TGTGCCAGCAGCCAAGTCTTTGGGACTAGCGGGGGGGACAAAAACATTCAGTACTTC
CASSQVFGTSGGDKNIQYF
>TRBV6-5|15|TRBD1|TRBJ1-3|-
TGTGCCAGCAGTTTGGGACAGCGCTCTGGAAACACCATATATTTT
CASSLGQRSGNTIYF
>TRBV7-9|12|-|TRBJ2-7|-
TGTGCCAGCAGCTTTAGGCGGGACGAGCAGTACTTC
CASSFRRDEQYF
>TRBV6-6|14|-|TRBJ1-3|-
TGTGCCAGCAGTTTGGCCAGCGCTGGAAACACCATATATTTT
CASSLASAGNTIYF
>TRBV7-2|18|TRBD2|TRBJ2-2|-
TGTGCCAGCAGCCTATGGGCTAGCGGGGGGGCTATGGCCGGGGAGCTGTTTTTT
CASSLWASGGAMAGELFF
>TRBV6-5|15|-|TRBJ2-7|-
TGTGCCAGCAGTTTAGGACCGAGGGCATCCTACGAGCAGTACTTC
CASSLGPRASYEQYF
>TRBV7-3|13|-|TRBJ1-1|-
TGTGCCAGCAGCTTACAGGCGAACACTGAAGCTTTCTTT
CASSLQANTEAFF
>TRBV28|14|-|TRBJ1-1|few
TGTGCCAGCAGACCACCCGGGTTGAACACTGAAGCTTTCTTT
CASRPPGLNTEAFF
>TRBV5-1|14|TRBD1|TRBJ2-7|-
TGCGCCAGCAGCTTAGAACAGGGGTCCTACGAGCAGTACTTC
CASSLEQGSYEQYF
>TRBV27|16|TRBD2|TRBJ2-3|-
TGTGCCAGCAGTACCGGGACTAACCGAATCACAGATACGCAGTATTTT
CASSTGTNRITDTQYF
>TRBV6-1|13|-|TRBJ1-1|once
TGTGCCAGCAGTGAGCAGGGATCGACTGAAGCTTTCTTT
CASSEQGSTEAFF
>TRBV5-4|14|TRBD1|TRBJ1-1|-
TGTGCCAGCAGCTTATCAGGGGGCTACACTGAAGCTTTCTTT
CASSLSGGYTEAFF
>TRBV5-6|14|TRBD1|TRBJ1-2|-
TGTGCCAGCAGCTTGCCCGGACAGGGGTATGGCTACACCTTC
CASSLPGQGYGYTF
>TRBV18|16|TRBD1|TRBJ1-1|-
TGTGCCAGCTCACCAAGTATGGACAGGGTAAACACTGAAGCTTTCTTT
CASSPSMDRVNTEAFF
>TRBV12-3/TRBV12-4|13|-|TRBJ1-2|-
TGTGCCAGCAGGGAACAGGGACCTGTGGGCTACACCTTC
CASREQGPVGYTF
>TRBV5-1|15|-|TRBJ1-2|once
TGCGCCAGCAGCCAGTCCTTGGGCAGTTTCTATGGCTACACCTTC
CASSQSLGSFYGYTF
>TRBV3-1/TRBV3-2|13|-|TRBJ1-6|-
TGTGCCAGCAGCCAAGATCTGAATTCACCCCTCCACTTT
CASSQDLNSPLHF
>TRBV5-4|13|-|TRBJ2-7|once
TGTGCCAGCAACCCGATAGACTCCTACGAGCAGTACTTC
CASNPIDSYEQYF
>TRBV6-5|15|-|TRBJ1-2|few
TGTGCCAGCAGCCCCCAGAGGGAAGTAGGCTATGGCTACACCTTC
CASSPQREVGYGYTF
>TRBV5-1|13|-|TRBJ2-1|few
TGCGCCAGCAGCCTGGACACATACAATGAGCAGTTCTTC
CASSLDTYNEQFF
>TRBV14|14|-|TRBJ1-2|-
TGTGCCAGCAGCCAAAACCAGGGTATGGGAGGCTACACCTTC
CASSQNQGMGGYTF
>TRBV28|17|-|TRBJ1-4|-
TGTGCCAGCAGTCCTCCCTCGGGGAGGGGACCCAATGAAAAACTGTTTTTT
CASSPPSGRGPNEKLFF
>TRBV9|13|-|TRBJ1-5|-
TGTGCCAGCAGCCCCTCGGGAGCCCAGCCCCAGCATTTT
CASSPSGAQPQHF
>TRBV4-2|15|-|TRBJ1-5|-
TGTGCCAGCAGCCAAGATCAGGGCAGGGAAGCGCCCCAGCATTTT
CASSQDQGREAPQHF
>TRBV28|16|TRBD1|TRBJ1-2|-
TGTGCCAGCAGTCTCACCCTAACAGGGGGCGGCCATGGCTACACCTTC
CASSLTLTGGGHGYTF
>TRBV5-1|14|-|TRBJ1-6|-
TGCGCCAGCAGCTTTGAGGGCGACCCTTCACCCCTCCACTTT
CASSFEGDPSPLHF
>TRBV3-1/TRBV3-2|15|-|TRBJ1-3|-
TGTGCCAGCAGCCAACCGCAGGGCTCTGGAAACACCATATATTTT
CASSQPQGSGNTIYF
>TRBV30|16|TRBD1|TRBJ2-5|-
TGTGCCTGGAGTCCCCATAGGACAGGGCGCAAAGAGACCCAGTACTTC
CAWSPHRTGRKETQYF
>TRBV4-2|15|-|TRBJ2-7|-
TGTGCCAGCAGCCAAGACACGTCACTAACCTACGAGCAGTACTTC
CASSQDTSLTYEQYF
>TRBV7-7|13|-|TRBJ1-6|-
TGTGCCAGCGCCCAGGGTGAAAATTCACCCCTCCACTTT
CASAQGENSPLHF
>TRBV4-3|15|TRBD2|TRBJ2-3|-
TGCGCCAGCAGCCAAGGGCCGGGGGGGTGGGATACGCAGTATTTT
CASSQGPGGWDTQYF
>TRBV6-5|16|TRBD1|TRBJ2-7|-
TGTGCCAGCAGTTCCCTCTCCGGGACAGTATCCTACGAGCAGTACTTC
CASSSLSGTVSYEQYF